These T cell receptor beta chains were read from a single sample in a study of T cells in localized non-small cell lung cancer. The table came from immunoSEQ multiplex PCR; TCRdb's copy has only in-frame clones and leaves some out. The table shows about 33,000 clones, with approximately 90% occurring only once. Material: peripheral blood, obtained before any cancer treatment. Receptor source: a female donor aged 60 or older with stage I lung adenocarcinoma. Each CDR3 is given with its conserved first and last residue. The order of the fields is D gene, clone size, J gene, V gene, CDR3 protein, CDR3 DNA. D genes are given only for firm matches. Clone size is stated in some rows and not others, as once, few, many or a class when expanded.

d_call: NA; clone_size: NA; j_call: TRBJ1-4; v_call: TRBV2; cdr3_aa: CASSEVQDGEKLFF; cdr3_nt: TGTGCCAGCAGTGAGGTACAGGATGGCGAAAAACTGTTTTTT
d_call: NA; clone_size: NA; j_call: TRBJ1-1; v_call: TRBV25-1; cdr3_aa: CASTHLGGTEAFF; cdr3_nt: TGTGCCAGCACGCACTTAGGGGGCACTGAAGCTTTCTTT
d_call: TRBD1; clone_size: NA; j_call: TRBJ1-2; v_call: TRBV6-6; cdr3_aa: CASSVGRDRTGYTF; cdr3_nt: TGTGCCAGTTCAGTCGGGAGGGACAGGACGGGCTACACCTTC
d_call: TRBD1; clone_size: NA; j_call: TRBJ1-6; v_call: TRBV19; cdr3_aa: CASSMSQGVTPLHF; cdr3_nt: TGTGCCAGTAGTATGTCACAGGGGGTTACACCCCTCCACTTT
d_call: TRBD1; clone_size: NA; j_call: TRBJ1-5; v_call: TRBV2; cdr3_aa: CASSGQGRADQPQHF; cdr3_nt: TGTGCCAGCAGCGGACAGGGAAGGGCCGATCAGCCCCAGCATTTT
d_call: NA; clone_size: NA; j_call: TRBJ1-2; v_call: TRBV7-2; cdr3_aa: CASSLAEAASGYTF; cdr3_nt: TGTGCCAGCAGCTTAGCGGAGGCCGCGTCCGGCTACACCTTC
d_call: NA; clone_size: NA; j_call: TRBJ1-2; v_call: TRBV7-3; cdr3_aa: CASSLNSGPNYGYTF; cdr3_nt: TGTGCCAGCAGCTTAAATTCAGGTCCTAACTATGGCTACACCTTC
d_call: NA; clone_size: once; j_call: TRBJ2-2; v_call: TRBV28; cdr3_aa: CASSLWFSPNTGELFF; cdr3_nt: TGTGCCAGCAGTTTATGGTTTAGTCCGAACACCGGGGAGCTGTTTTTT
d_call: TRBD1; clone_size: NA; j_call: TRBJ2-7; v_call: TRBV11-3; cdr3_aa: CASSLAGTGGYEQYF; cdr3_nt: TGTGCCAGCAGCTTAGCCGGGACAGGGGGCTACGAGCAGTACTTC
d_call: NA; clone_size: NA; j_call: TRBJ1-1; v_call: TRBV6-5; cdr3_aa: CASSYSRNTEAFF; cdr3_nt: TGTGCCAGCAGTTACTCGAGGAACACTGAAGCTTTCTTT
d_call: TRBD2; clone_size: NA; j_call: TRBJ2-3; v_call: TRBV5-4; cdr3_aa: CASSLGLAGGPDTQYF; cdr3_nt: TGTGCCAGCAGCCTAGGACTAGCGGGGGGCCCAGATACGCAGTATTTT